This TCR beta chain appears in the sequencing data of a study of CD8+ T cells in alopecia areata. Treatment specified: oral pan-JAK inhibitor, 5-10 mg twice daily. cDNA serving as the sequencing template came from extracted, reverse transcribed RNA. Repertoires were generated with immunoSEQ multiplex PCR, while TCRdb's copy carries only in-frame clones and drops some. The sample includes about 210,000 clones, around two fifths of them seen just once. With respect to this clone: Its antigen is still unknown.

Trimming pared 8 bases from V and 4 bases from J, leaving 11 bases between. This CDR3 region has 12 residues. Germline CDR1 reads MGHDK; CDR2 reads SYGVNS. Findings and caveats of the study: Tofacitinib yielded significantly lower scalp clonality and fewer expanded CD8+ clones among the top 100. In scalp samples, resident alphabeta T cells of normal skin are also sequenced.

The source is a human donor with alopecia areata. The source was CD4+ T cells sorted from blood, collected around week 31, from a patient treated with tofacitinib. J is TRBJ1-2 and V is TRBV25-1; no clear D. CDR3 amino acids: CASLGLGYGYTF. DNA for the CDR3: TGTGCCAGCCTAGGGTTAGGCTATGGCTACACCTTC.